This TCR beta chain was captured by sequencing in a study of cytomegalovirus exposure and HLA in healthy donors. About this clone: Antigen specificity is unknown.

Germline-derived CDR1 and CDR2 are PRHDT and FYEKMQ (reference sequence). The V segment lost 9 bases and the J segment 0 bases; nucleotides outside the gene matches: 12. The CDR3 totals 18 residues. The PCR had 60 Vbeta and 13 Jbeta primers. Assay used: immunoSEQ multiplex PCR; TCRdb lists only in-frame clones, some missing. The sample lists under 110,000 clones; approximately 80% were seen once. Study results and limitations: Some V segments, including TRBV6-2 and TRBV6-3, were excluded as indistinguishable. After further analysis at a later stage, 15,000 to 20,000 TCR beta sequences were associated with HLA alleles at 0.05 false discovery rate. Previously analyzed data showed that most TCR beta V segments were productive at a frequency of about 90% or about 30%.

Input material: PBMCs. This sequence originates from a man in his 60s in good health and CMV-seronegative. The chain joins TRBV13 to TRBJ2-1; 12 nucleotides line up with TRBD1. This CDR3 is CASSRGTGGSSSYNEQFF. Here the CDR3 DNA reads TGTGCCAGTTCACGGGGGACAGGGGGCTCCAGCTCCTACAATGAGCAGTTCTTC. Drawing the rest from reference TRBV13 and TRBJ2-1, the complete variable domain is AAGVIQSPRHLIKEKRETATLKCYPIPRHDTVYWYQQGPGQDPQFLISFYEKMQSDKGSIPDRFSAQQFSDYHSELNMSSLELGDSALYFCASSRGTGGSSSYNEQFFGPGTRLTVL.